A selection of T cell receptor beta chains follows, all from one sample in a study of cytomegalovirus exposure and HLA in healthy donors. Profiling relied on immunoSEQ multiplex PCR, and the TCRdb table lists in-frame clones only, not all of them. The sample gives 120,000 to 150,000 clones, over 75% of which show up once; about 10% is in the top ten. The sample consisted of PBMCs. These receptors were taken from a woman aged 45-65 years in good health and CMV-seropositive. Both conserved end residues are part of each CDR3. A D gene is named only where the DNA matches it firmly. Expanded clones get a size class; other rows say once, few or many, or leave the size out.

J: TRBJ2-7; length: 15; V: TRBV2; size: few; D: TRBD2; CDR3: CASSEGVAGLYEQYF; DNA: TGTGCCAGCAGTGAAGGAGTAGCGGGACTCTACGAGCAGTACTTC
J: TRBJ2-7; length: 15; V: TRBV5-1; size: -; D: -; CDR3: CASSLGDDRPLEQYF; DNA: TGCGCCAGCAGCTTGGGTGATGACAGGCCTCTCGAGCAGTACTTC
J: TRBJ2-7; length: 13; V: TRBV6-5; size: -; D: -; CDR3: CASGDPRVYEQYF; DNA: TGTGCCAGCGGGGATCCCAGGGTCTACGAGCAGTACTTC
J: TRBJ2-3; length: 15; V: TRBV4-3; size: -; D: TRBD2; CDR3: CASSQGGGVADTQYF; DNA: TGCGCCAGCAGCCAAGGCGGGGGGGTCGCAGATACGCAGTATTTT
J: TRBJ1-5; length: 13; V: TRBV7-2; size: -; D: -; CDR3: CASSPDWNQPQHF; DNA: TGTGCCAGCAGCCCTGACTGGAATCAGCCCCAGCATTTT
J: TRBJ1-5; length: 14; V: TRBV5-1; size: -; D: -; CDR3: CASSLGGGDQPQHF; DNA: TGCGCCAGCAGCTTGGGTGGTGGAGATCAGCCCCAGCATTTT
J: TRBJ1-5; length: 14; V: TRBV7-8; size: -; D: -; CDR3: CASSQRQTNQPQHF; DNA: TGTGCCAGCAGCCAAAGACAGACCAATCAGCCCCAGCATTTT
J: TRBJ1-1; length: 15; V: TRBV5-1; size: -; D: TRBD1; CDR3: CASSLVAGGGTEAFF; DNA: TGCGCCAGCAGCTTGGTTGCAGGGGGTGGCACTGAAGCTTTCTTT
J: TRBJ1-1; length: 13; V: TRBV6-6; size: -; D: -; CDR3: CASSWGGDTEAFF; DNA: TGTGCCAGCAGTTGGGGGGGGGACACTGAAGCTTTCTTT
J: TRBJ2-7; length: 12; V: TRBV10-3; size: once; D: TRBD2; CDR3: CAINERGYEQYF; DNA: TGTGCCATCAATGAGCGGGGCTACGAGCAGTACTTC
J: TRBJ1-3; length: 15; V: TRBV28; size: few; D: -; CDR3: CASSFLGPFGNTIYF; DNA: TGTGCCAGCAGTTTCTTGGGCCCATTTGGAAACACCATATATTTT
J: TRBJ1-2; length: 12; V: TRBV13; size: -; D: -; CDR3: CASSLTGFGYTF; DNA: TGTGCCAGCAGCCTTACCGGGTTCGGCTACACCTTC
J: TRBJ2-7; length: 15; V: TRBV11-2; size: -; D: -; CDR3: CASSLERRPSYEQYF; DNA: TGTGCCAGCAGCTTAGAGAGGCGGCCCTCCTACGAGCAGTACTTC
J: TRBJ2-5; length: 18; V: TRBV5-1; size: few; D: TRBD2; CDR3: CASSPNRFASGGEETQYF; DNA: TGCGCCAGCAGCCCCAATCGGTTTGCTAGCGGGGGGGAAGAGACCCAGTACTTC
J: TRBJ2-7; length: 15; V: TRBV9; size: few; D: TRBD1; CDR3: CASSHGQGKPYEQYF; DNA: TGTGCCAGCAGCCATGGACAGGGAAAGCCCTACGAGCAGTACTTC
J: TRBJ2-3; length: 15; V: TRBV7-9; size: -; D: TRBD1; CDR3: CASSLEGTGRDTQYF; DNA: TGTGCCAGCAGCTTAGAGGGGACAGGTCGAGATACGCAGTATTTT
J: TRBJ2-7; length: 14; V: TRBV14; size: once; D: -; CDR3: CASSQPGSIYEQYF; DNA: TGTGCCAGCAGCCAACCGGGGTCCATTTACGAGCAGTACTTC
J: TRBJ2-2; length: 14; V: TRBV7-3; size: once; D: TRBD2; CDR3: CASSLGGGTGELFF; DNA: TGTGCCAGCAGCTTAGGGGGGGGAACCGGAGAGCTGTTTTTT
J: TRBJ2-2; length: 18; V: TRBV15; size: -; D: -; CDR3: CATSPEGGRGLDTGELFF; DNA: TGTGCCACCAGCCCAGAGGGTGGCAGGGGTTTGGATACCGGGGAGCTGTTTTTT
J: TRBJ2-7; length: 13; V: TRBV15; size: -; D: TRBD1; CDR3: CATEGTGGLEQYF; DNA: TGTGCCACCGAAGGGACAGGGGGTCTCGAGCAGTACTTC
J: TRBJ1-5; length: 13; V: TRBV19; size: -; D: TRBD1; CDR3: CASSGTGDQPQHF; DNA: TGTGCCAGTAGTGGGACAGGGGATCAGCCCCAGCATTTT
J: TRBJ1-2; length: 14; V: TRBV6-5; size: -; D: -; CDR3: CASSYVSANYGYTF; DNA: TGTGCCAGCAGTTACGTGTCAGCTAACTATGGCTACACCTTC
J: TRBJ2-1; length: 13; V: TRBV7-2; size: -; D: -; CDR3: CASSLAKGGEQFF; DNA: TGTGCCAGCAGCTTAGCGAAGGGAGGTGAGCAGTTCTTC
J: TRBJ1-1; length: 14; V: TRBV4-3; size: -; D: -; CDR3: CASSQDFRQKKAFF; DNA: TGCGCCAGCAGCCAAGATTTTCGACAGAAGAAAGCTTTCTTT
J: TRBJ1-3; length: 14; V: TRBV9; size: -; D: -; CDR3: CASSVDQGGNTIYF; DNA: TGTGCCAGCAGCGTAGATCAGGGGGGAAACACCATATATTTT
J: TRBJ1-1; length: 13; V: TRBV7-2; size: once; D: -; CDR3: CASSSSIPGEAFF; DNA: TGTGCCAGCAGCTCCTCGATTCCAGGTGAAGCTTTCTTT
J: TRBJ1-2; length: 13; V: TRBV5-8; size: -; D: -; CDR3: CASELQELYGYTF; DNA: TGTGCCAGCGAGCTACAGGAGCTCTATGGCTACACCTTC
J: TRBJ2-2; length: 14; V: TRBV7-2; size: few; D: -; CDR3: CASSYLGGPGELFF; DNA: TGTGCCAGCAGCTACTTAGGGGGTCCCGGGGAGCTGTTTTTT
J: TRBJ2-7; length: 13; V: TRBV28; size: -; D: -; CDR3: CASSLTGIDEQYF; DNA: TGTGCCAGCAGTTTAACGGGGATCGACGAGCAGTACTTC
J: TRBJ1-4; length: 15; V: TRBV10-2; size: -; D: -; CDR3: CASSPGGRVNEKLFF; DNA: TGCGCCAGCAGTCCTGGCGGCAGGGTTAATGAAAAACTGTTTTTT
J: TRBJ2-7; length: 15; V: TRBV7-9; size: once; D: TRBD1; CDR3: CSSSLRQGQSNEQYF; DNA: TGTTCCAGCAGCTTAAGACAGGGGCAATCTAACGAGCAGTACTTC
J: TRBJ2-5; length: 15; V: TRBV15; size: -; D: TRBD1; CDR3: CATRKTRTGEETQYF; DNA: TGTGCCACCAGGAAAACCCGGACAGGGGAAGAGACCCAGTACTTC
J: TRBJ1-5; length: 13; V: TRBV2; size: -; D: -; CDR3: CASSVSGGQPQHF; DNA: TGTGCCAGCAGTGTATCTGGAGGTCAGCCCCAGCATTTT
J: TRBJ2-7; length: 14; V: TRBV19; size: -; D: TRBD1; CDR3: CASSTTGGYYEQYF; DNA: TGTGCCAGTAGTACCACAGGGGGCTACTACGAGCAGTACTTC
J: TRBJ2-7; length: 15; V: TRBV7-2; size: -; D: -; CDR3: CASSGGAEKTYEQYF; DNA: TGTGCCAGCAGCGGGGGCGCTGAAAAAACCTACGAGCAGTACTTC
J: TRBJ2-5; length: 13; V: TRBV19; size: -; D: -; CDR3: CASSARARETQYF; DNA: TGTGCCAGTAGTGCGCGAGCCAGGGAGACCCAGTACTTC
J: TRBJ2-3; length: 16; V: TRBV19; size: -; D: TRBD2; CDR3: CASSTPSGGTTDTQYF; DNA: TGTGCCAGTAGTACACCTAGCGGGGGGACCACAGATACGCAGTATTTT